Sequencing of this T cell receptor (beta chain) was carried out in a study of metastatic and nonmetastatic thyroid tumors. For the study at large: It was across blood and tumor or nodule tissue from malignant and benign thyroid patients that repertoires were compared.

Thyroid surgery was performed in patients who had received no treatment beforehand. Original methodology: A classifier for distant metastasis in papillary thyroid cancer was constructed using CDR3 differences observed across clinicopathological groups. MiXCR reprocessed the PCR reads for TCRdb. TCRdb's processing, not the authors', yielded these V and J calls. The repertoire has about 15,000 clones, about 29% of them found once; the top ten carry approximately 12%. Concerning this clone itself: Its antigen remains unknown.

Study-wide results and limits: Relative to benign nodules, malignant thyroid tumors were reportedly characterized by significantly elevated TCR beta diversity in blood and tumor.

Specimen: tumor tissue. The TCR sequence derives from a male donor with papillary thyroid cancer or a benign thyroid nodule (not recorded which). Some clones in this sample may be carry-over from other donors' samples.

The CDR3 protein is CASRIGQGASYEQYF. CDR3 bases: TGTGCCAGCAGGATCGGACAGGGGGCCTCCTACGAGCAGTACTTC. The V and J genes are TRBV7-8 and TRBJ2-7; TRBD1 agrees at 11 bases. The trim removed 6 bases at V and 0 bases at J, leaving 4 bases unmatched. The germline CDR1 and CDR2 sequences are SGHVS and FQNEAQ. The CDR3 loop spans 15 amino acids. The full variable domain, with the rest looked up from reference TRBV7-8 and TRBJ2-7, is GAGVSQSPRYKVAKRGQDVALRCDPISGHVSLFWYQQALGQGPEFLTYFQNEAQLDKSGLPSDRFFAERPEGSVSTLKIQRTQQEDSAVYLCASRIGQGASYEQYFGPGTRLTVT.